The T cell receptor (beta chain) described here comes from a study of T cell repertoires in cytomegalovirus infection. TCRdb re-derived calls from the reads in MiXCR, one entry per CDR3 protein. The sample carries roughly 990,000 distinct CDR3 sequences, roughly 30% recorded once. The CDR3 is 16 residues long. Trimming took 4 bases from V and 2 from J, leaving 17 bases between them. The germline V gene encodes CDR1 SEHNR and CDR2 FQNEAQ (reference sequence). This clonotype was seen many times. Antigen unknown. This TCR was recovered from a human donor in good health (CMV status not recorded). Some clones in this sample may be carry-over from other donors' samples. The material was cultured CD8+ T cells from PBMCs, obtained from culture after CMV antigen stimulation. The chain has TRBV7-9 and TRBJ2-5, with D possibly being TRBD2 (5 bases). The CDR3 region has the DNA TGTGCCAGCAGCTCTAAAGAGTGGAGGACTCAAGAGACCCAGTACTTC. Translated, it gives CASSSKEWRTQETQYF.